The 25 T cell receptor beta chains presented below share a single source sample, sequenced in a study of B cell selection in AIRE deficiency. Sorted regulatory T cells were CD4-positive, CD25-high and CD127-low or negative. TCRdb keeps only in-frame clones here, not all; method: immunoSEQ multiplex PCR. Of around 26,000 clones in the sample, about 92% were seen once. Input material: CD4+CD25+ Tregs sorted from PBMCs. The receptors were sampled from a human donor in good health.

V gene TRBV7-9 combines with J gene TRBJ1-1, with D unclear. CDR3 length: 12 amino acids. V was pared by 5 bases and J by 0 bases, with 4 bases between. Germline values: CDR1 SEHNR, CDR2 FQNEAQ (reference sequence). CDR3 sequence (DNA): TGTGCCAGCAGCCTCCTGAACACTGAAGCTTTCTTT. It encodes CASSLLNTEAFF.

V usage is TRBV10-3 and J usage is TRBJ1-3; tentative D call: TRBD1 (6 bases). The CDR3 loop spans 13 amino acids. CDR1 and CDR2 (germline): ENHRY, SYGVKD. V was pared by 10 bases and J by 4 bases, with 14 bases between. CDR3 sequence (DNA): TGTGCCAACAGGGAAATTCTGGGAAACACCATATATTTT. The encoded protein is CANREILGNTIYF.

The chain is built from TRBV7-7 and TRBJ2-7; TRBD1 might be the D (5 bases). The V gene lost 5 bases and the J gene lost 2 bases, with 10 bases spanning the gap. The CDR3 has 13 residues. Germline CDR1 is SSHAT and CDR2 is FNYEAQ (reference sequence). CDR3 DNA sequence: TGTGCCAGCAGCCCAGGGTTTACCTACGAGCAGTACTTC. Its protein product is CASSPGFTYEQYF.

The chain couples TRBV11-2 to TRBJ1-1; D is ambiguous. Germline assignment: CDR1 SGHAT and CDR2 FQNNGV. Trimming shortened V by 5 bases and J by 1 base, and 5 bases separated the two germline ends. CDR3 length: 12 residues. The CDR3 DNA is TGTGCCAGCAGCCCAGGGAACACTGAAGCTTTCTTT. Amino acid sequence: CASSPGNTEAFF.

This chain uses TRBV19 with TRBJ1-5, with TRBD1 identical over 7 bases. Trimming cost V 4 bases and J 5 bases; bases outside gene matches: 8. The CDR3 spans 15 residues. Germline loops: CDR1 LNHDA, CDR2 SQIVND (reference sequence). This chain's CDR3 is CASSRRQGEDQPQHF. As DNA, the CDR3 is TGTGCCAGTAGTAGAAGACAGGGAGAGGATCAGCCCCAGCATTTT.

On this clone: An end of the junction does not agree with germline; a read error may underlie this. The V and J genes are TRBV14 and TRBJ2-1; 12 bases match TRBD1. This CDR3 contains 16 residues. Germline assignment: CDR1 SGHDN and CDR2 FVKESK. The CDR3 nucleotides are TGTGCCAGCAGACAAGCCGGGACAGGGGGCCAAGGTGAGCAGTTCTTC. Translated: CASRQAGTGGQGEQFF.

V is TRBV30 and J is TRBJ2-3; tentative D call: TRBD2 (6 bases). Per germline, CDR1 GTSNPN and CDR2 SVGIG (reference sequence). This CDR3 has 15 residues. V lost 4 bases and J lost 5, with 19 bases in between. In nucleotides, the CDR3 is TGTGCCTGGAAAAAAGGGTTCAAGGGAGGAGATACGCAGTATTTT. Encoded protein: CAWKKGFKGGDTQYF.

The CDR3 nucleotides are TGTGCCAGCTCACCCGACATGCGGGGGAGCAACGAGCAGTACTTC. It yields the protein CASSPDMRGSNEQYF. The chain links TRBV18 to TRBJ2-7; 7 bases align to TRBD2. The J segment lost 5 bases and the V segment lost 3 bases, leaving 10 bases of the junction unmatched. The CDR3 spans 15 residues. Germline loops: CDR1 KGHSH, CDR2 LQKENI.

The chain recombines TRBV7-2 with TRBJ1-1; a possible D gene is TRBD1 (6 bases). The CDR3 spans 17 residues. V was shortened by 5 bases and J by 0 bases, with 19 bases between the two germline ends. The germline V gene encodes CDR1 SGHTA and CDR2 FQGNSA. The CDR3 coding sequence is TGTGCCAGCAGCGATAAGCAGGGGCTTTTGGTGAACACTGAAGCTTTCTTT. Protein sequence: CASSDKQGLLVNTEAFF.

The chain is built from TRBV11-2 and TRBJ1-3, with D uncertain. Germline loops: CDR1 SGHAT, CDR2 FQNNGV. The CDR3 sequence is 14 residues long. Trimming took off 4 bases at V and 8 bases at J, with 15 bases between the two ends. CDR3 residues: CASSSYGLRDTIYF. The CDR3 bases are TGTGCCAGCAGCTCCTATGGGCTGAGGGACACCATATATTTT.

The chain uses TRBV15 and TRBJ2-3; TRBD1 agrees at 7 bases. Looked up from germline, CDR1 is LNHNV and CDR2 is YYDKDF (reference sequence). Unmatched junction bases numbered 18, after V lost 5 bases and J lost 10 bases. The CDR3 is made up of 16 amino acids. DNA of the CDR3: TGTGCCACCAGCCGAGGGCTTGGGGACAGTTGGGATGCGCAGTATTTT. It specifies CATSRGLGDSWDAQYF.

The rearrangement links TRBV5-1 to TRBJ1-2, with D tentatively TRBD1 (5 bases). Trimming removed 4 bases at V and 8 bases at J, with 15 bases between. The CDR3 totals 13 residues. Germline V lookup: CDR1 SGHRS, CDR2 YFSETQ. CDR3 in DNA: TGCGCCAGCAGCCAAGACAGTATTCAGGGCTACACCTTC. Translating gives CASSQDSIQGYTF.

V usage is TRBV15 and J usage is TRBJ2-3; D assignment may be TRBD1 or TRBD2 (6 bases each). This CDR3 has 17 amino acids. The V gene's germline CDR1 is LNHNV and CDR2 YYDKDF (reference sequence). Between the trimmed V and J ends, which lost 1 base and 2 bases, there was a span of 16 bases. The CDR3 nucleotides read TGTGCCACCAGCAGAGGGGAAGGGGGGCCCCACACAGATACGCAGTATTTT. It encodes CATSRGEGGPHTDTQYF. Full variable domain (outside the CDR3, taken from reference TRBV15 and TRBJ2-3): DAMVIQNPRYQVTQFGKPVTLSCSQTLNHNVMYWYQQKSSQAPKLLFHYYDKDFNNEADTPDNFQSRRPNTSFCFLDIRSPGLGDTAMYLCATSRGEGGPHTDTQYFGPGTRLTVL.

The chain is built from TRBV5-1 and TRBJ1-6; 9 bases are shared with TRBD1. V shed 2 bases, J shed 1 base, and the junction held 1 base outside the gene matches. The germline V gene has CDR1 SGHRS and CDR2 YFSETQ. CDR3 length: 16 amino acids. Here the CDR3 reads CASSLGQGSYNSPLHF. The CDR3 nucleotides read TGCGCCAGCAGCTTAGGACAGGGGTCCTATAATTCACCCCTCCACTTT. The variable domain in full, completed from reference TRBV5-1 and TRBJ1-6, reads KAGVTQTPRYLIKTRGQQVTLSCSPISGHRSVSWYQQTPGQGLQFLFEYFSETQRNKGNFPGRFSGRQFSNSRSEMNVSTLELGDSALYLCASSLGQGSYNSPLHFGNGTRLTVT.

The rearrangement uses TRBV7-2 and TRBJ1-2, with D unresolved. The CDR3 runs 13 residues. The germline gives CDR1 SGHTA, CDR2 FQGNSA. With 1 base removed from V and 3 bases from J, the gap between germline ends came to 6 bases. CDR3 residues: CASSLGSHYGYTF. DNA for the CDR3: TGTGCCAGCAGCTTAGGGAGTCACTATGGCTACACCTTC.

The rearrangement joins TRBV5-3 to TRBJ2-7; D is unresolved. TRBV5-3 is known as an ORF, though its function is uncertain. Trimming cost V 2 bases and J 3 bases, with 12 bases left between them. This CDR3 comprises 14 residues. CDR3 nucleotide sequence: TGTGCCAGAAGCTTCTGGCAGGCCAACTACGAGCAGTACTTC. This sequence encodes CARSFWQANYEQYF.

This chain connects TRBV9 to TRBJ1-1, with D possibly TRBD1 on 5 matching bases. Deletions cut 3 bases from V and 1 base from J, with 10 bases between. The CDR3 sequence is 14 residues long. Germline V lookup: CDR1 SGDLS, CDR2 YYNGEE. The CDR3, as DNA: TGTGCCAGCAGCGAGGGGACGGCGAACACTGAAGCTTTCTTT. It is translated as CASSEGTANTEAFF.

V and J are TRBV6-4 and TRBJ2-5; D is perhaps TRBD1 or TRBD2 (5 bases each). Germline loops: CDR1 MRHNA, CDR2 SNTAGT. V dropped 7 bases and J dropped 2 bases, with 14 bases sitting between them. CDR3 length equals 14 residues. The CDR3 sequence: CASNRGTYQETQYF. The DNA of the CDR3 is TGTGCCAGCAACCGAGGGACCTATCAAGAGACCCAGTACTTC.

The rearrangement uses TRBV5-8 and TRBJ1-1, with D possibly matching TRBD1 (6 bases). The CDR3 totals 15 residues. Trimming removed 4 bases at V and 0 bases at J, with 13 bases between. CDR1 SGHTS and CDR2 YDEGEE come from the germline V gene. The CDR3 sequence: CASSVRQVMNTEAFF. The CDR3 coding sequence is TGTGCCAGCAGCGTCCGACAGGTCATGAACACTGAAGCTTTCTTT.

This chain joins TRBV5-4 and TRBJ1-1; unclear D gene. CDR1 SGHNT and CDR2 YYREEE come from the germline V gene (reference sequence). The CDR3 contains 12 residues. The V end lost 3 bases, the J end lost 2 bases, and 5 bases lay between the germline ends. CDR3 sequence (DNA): TGTGCCAGCAGCTGGGTTAACACTGAAGCTTTCTTT. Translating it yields CASSWVNTEAFF.

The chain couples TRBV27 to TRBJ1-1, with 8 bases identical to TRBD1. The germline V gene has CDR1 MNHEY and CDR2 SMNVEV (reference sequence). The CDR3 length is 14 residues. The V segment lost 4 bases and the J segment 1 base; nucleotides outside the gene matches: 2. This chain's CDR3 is CASSSQGANTEAFF. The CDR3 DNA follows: TGTGCCAGCAGTTCTCAGGGGGCGAACACTGAAGCTTTCTTT.

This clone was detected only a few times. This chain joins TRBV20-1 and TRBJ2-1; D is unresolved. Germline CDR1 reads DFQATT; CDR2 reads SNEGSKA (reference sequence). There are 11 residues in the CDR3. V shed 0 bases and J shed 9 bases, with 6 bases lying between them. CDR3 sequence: CSARDSAEQFF. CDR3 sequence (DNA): TGCAGTGCTAGAGATTCGGCTGAGCAGTTCTTC.

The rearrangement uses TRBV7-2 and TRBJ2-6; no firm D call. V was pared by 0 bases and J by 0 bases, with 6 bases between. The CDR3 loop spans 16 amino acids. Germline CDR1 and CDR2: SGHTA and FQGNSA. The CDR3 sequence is CASSLALTSGANVLTF. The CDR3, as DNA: TGTGCCAGCAGCTTAGCACTGACCTCTGGGGCCAACGTCCTGACTTTC.

The chain's CDR3 is CASSQGGERAAKNIQYF. In nucleotides, the CDR3 is TGCGCCAGCAGCCAAGGGGGGGAAAGGGCAGCCAAAAACATTCAGTACTTC. The J gene is TRBJ2-4, the V gene TRBV4-3; tentatively, D is TRBD2 (6 bases). Germline CDR1 and CDR2: LGHNA and YSLEER. The CDR3 sequence is 17 residues long. The V end was cut by 1 base, the J end by 0 bases, with 13 bases between.

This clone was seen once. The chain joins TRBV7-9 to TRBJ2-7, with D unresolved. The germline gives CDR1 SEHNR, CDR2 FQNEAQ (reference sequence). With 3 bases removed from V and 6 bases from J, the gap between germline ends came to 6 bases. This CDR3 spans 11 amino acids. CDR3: CASSFAVEQYF. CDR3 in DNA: TGTGCCAGCAGCTTCGCGGTCGAGCAGTACTTC.